The 23 T cell receptor beta chains below all came from one sample that was sequenced in a study of shared clonotypes between healthy human individuals. Profiled with immunoSEQ multiplex PCR; TCRdb holds only in-frame clones, not every one. Of about 560,000 clones listed, roughly 79% are singletons. Sequenced input: PBMCs. Receptors originate from a woman aged 40 to 55 in good health. Some clones in this sample may be carry-over from other donors' samples.

As to this clone: Other DNA sequences within the sample encode an identical CDR3. This rearrangement joins TRBV7-2 to TRBJ1-2; D is ambiguous. CDR1 SGHTA and CDR2 FQGNSA come from the germline V gene. V was clipped by 5 bases and J by 3 bases, with 4 bases between them. The CDR3 extends over 11 amino acids. This CDR3 reads CASSQYYGYTF. CDR3 bases: TGTGCCAGCAGCCAGTACTATGGCTACACCTTC.

The genes are TRBV7-2 and TRBJ2-7; 7 nucleotides match TRBD2. The V and J ends lost 2 bases and 4 bases, in that order; junction bases with no gene match: 5. The CDR3 is made up of 14 amino acids. From germline, CDR1 is SGHTA and CDR2 FQGNSA. CDR3 sequence (DNA): TGTGCCAGCAGCTTAAGTGCGGGAGAATACGAGCAGTACTTC. It is translated as CASSLSAGEYEQYF.

The rearrangement links TRBV7-9 to TRBJ2-5; D is possibly TRBD1 (6 bases). Germline CDR1 SEHNR, CDR2 FQNEAQ (reference sequence). V lost 5 bases to trimming and J lost 13 bases, with 23 bases between them. The CDR3 is 14 amino acids. In DNA form, the CDR3 reads TGTGCCAGCAGCCCAGGGGCTTCGTCCTGGAAATGGTACTTC. Translation gives CASSPGASSWKWYF.

The rearrangement uses TRBV16 and TRBJ1-2, with D perhaps TRBD1 (5 bases). V shed 3 bases and J shed 5 bases, with 13 bases lying between them. The germline CDR1 and CDR2 sequences are KGHSY and FQNENV. The CDR3 extends over 14 amino acids. CDR3 sequence reads: CASSHRPGPYGYTF. The CDR3 coding sequence is TGTGCCAGCAGCCACCGCCCGGGACCATATGGCTACACCTTC.

As to this clone: At one of its ends the junction is not consistent with the germline gene, which may arise from a read error. The chain links TRBV4-2 to TRBJ1-1; TRBD1 is a possible D gene (5 bases). CDR1 is LGHNA, CDR2 YNFKEQ, per germline. CDR3 length: 13 residues. The CDR3 DNA sequence: TGTGCCAGCAGCGTACACAGGAACGCTGAAGCTTTCTTT. Translated, it gives CASSVHRNAEAFF.

V gene TRBV29-1 combines with J gene TRBJ2-5, with 13 bases that match TRBD2. Germline V gene data show CDR1 as SQVTM and CDR2 as ANQGSEA. Germline trimming cut 6 bases from V and 5 bases from J; bases unmatched to any gene: 3. The CDR3 contains 13 residues. The CDR3: CSVELAGGETQYF. For the CDR3, the DNA is TGCAGCGTGGAACTAGCGGGAGGGGAGACCCAGTACTTC.

The V and J genes are TRBV28 and TRBJ2-5, with 7 bases lining up with TRBD1. The junction had 4 bases not matched to a gene; V was cut back by 4 bases and J by 5 bases. Per the germline V gene, CDR1 is MDHEN and CDR2 is SYDVKM. The CDR3 loop spans 13 amino acids. CDR3 DNA sequence: TGTGCCAGCAGTTCGACAGGGTTGGAGACCCAGTACTTC. Translation: CASSSTGLETQYF.

The chain is built from TRBV11-2 and TRBJ2-3; D perhaps matches TRBD2 (6 bases). Trimming pared 3 bases from V and 2 bases from J, leaving 12 bases between. This CDR3 has 15 residues. Germline CDR1 and CDR2: SGHAT and FQNNGV. The CDR3 DNA reads TGTGCCAGCAGCTTTTACGGGGGATACACAGATACGCAGTATTTT. Its translation is CASSFYGGYTDTQYF.

The chain couples TRBV7-9 to TRBJ1-1, with D hard to call. This CDR3 has 13 residues. In germline, CDR1 is SEHNR, CDR2 FQNEAQ (reference sequence). V lost 5 bases and J 0 bases, leaving 7 bases between the germline ends. CDR3 sequence: CASSAQVNTEAFF. CDR3 sequence (DNA): TGTGCCAGCAGCGCCCAGGTGAACACTGAAGCTTTCTTT.

The chain uses TRBV15 and TRBJ1-1; D unclear. The CDR3 is made up of 13 amino acids. The V gene's germline CDR1 is LNHNV and CDR2 YYDKDF (reference sequence). The germline V and J ends were trimmed by 0 bases and 1 base, with 3 bases remaining between them. The CDR3 sequence is CATSRDGNTEAFF. CDR3 nucleotides: TGTGCCACCAGCAGAGACGGGAACACTGAAGCTTTCTTT.

This clone was seen more than once but under ten times. J is TRBJ2-2 and V is TRBV6-5; D unresolved. This CDR3 region has 15 residues. Germline V gene sequence: CDR1 MNHEY, CDR2 SVGAGI. V was clipped by 6 bases and J by 2 bases, with 13 bases between them. DNA for the CDR3: TGTGCCAGCAGCCCCCTCATGGAAAACACCGGGGAGCTGTTTTTT. It encodes CASSPLMENTGELFF.

CDR3 DNA sequence: TGTGCCAGCAGCCCGACAGGGACCTACGAGCAGTACTTC. The encoded protein is CASSPTGTYEQYF. This chain connects TRBV7-9 to TRBJ2-7, with 7 nucleotides matching TRBD1. This CDR3 comprises 13 residues. J gave up 2 bases and V 5 bases, and 3 bases lay outside the gene matches. Germline assignment: CDR1 SEHNR and CDR2 FQNEAQ (reference sequence). Variable domain in full (rest from reference TRBV7-9 and TRBJ2-7): DTGVSQNPRHKITKRGQNVTFRCDPISEHNRLYWYRQTLGQGPEFLTYFQNEAQLEKSRLLSDRFSAERPKGSFSTLEIQRTEQGDSAMYLCASSPTGTYEQYFGPGTRLTVT.

The chain employs TRBV29-1 and TRBJ2-3; TRBD2 matches 8 bases. Trimming took 1 base from V and 3 from J; bases not matched to a gene: 6. The germline V gene has CDR1 SQVTM and CDR2 ANQGSEA. The CDR3 runs 15 residues. CDR3 protein: CSVEGSGLGTDTQYF. The CDR3 coding sequence is TGCAGCGTTGAAGGCTCGGGACTAGGTACAGATACGCAGTATTTT.

A remark on this clone: Other DNA sequences from this sample encode an identical CDR3 as well. This chain links TRBV7-6 with TRBJ1-2; 7 bases are shared with TRBD1. This CDR3 has 13 residues. Per germline, CDR1 SGHVS and CDR2 FNYEAQ. V trimming: 5 bases; J trimming: 2 bases; junction bases outside the gene matches: 2. The CDR3 reads CASSPQGNYGYTF. The CDR3 DNA is TGTGCCAGCAGCCCACAGGGGAACTATGGCTACACCTTC.

The rearrangement uses TRBV2 and TRBJ1-2; a possible D gene is TRBD1 (5 bases). The CDR3 has 13 residues. Germline V CDR1 and CDR2: SNHLY, FYNNEI. Trimming left V 0 bases short and J 4 bases short, with 6 bases between. DNA for the CDR3: TGTGCCAGCAGTGAAGCGGGGGGCTATGGCTACACCTTC. This codes for CASSEAGGYGYTF.

The chain combines TRBV5-4 with TRBJ1-4, with a weak D call TRBD1 (6 bases). This CDR3 region has 14 residues. CDR1 is SGHNT and CDR2 is YYREEE in the germline V gene (reference sequence). Trimming pared 2 bases from V and 4 bases from J, leaving 9 bases between. The CDR3 loop is CASSFGRGNEKLFF. The CDR3 nucleotides read TGTGCCAGCAGCTTTGGCAGGGGTAATGAAAAACTGTTTTTT.

This chain connects TRBV7-2 to TRBJ1-2; the D gene is possibly TRBD1 (6 bases). V lost 4 bases and J 7 bases, leaving 13 bases between the germline ends. This CDR3 has 13 amino acids. CDR1 and CDR2 (germline): SGHTA, FQGNSA. The CDR3 here is CASSSDRIRGYTF. The CDR3 bases are TGTGCCAGCAGCTCCGACAGGATTCGTGGCTACACCTTC.

This chain connects TRBV10-3 to TRBJ1-5; D may be TRBD1 (5 bases). This CDR3 has 17 residues. Deletions cut 2 bases from V and 0 bases from J, with 14 bases between. The germline CDR1 and CDR2 sequences are ENHRY and SYGVKD. CDR3 loop: CAISELPWDVSNQPQHF. CDR3 in DNA: TGTGCCATCAGTGAGCTACCGTGGGACGTTAGCAATCAGCCCCAGCATTTT.

A few counts support this clone. Its ends do not fully match the called genes, so a read error is possible. The chain is built from TRBV11-3 and TRBJ2-1, with 12 bases matching TRBD2. This CDR3 comprises 14 residues. CDR1 and CDR2 (germline): SGHNT, YENEEA. CDR3 residues: CTSRRTSGDNEQFF. The CDR3 region has the DNA TGTACCAGCAGGAGGACTAGCGGGGACAATGAGCAGTTCTTC.

This chain uses TRBV28 with TRBJ1-5; TRBD1 matches at 7 bases. After removal of 2 bases from V and 5 bases from J, the junction contained 9 bases not matched to a gene. Germline CDR1 MDHEN, CDR2 SYDVKM. This CDR3 is built from 16 residues. The CDR3 is CASSLRQGWTYQPQHF. The CDR3 DNA reads TGTGCCAGCAGTTTACGACAGGGCTGGACCTATCAGCCCCAGCATTTT. The whole variable domain, filled in from reference TRBV28 and TRBJ1-5, reads DVKVTQSSRYLVKRTGEKVFLECVQDMDHENMFWYRQDPGLGLRLIYFSYDVKMKEKGDIPEGYSVSREKKERFSLILESASTNQTSMYLCASSLRQGWTYQPQHFGDGTRLSIL.

CDR3 nucleotides: TGTGCCAGCAGCCCTCCGGGACAGGGATACGGGGAGCTGTTTTTT. It encodes CASSPPGQGYGELFF. The J gene is TRBJ2-2, the V gene TRBV7-2, with 9 nucleotides matching TRBD1. The CDR3 consists of 15 residues. The J segment lost 7 bases and the V segment lost 5 bases, leaving 8 bases of the junction unmatched. From germline, CDR1 is SGHTA and CDR2 FQGNSA.

V is TRBV2 and J is TRBJ1-1; D gene ambiguous. Germline CDR1 and CDR2: SNHLY and FYNNEI. Trimming cost V 5 bases and J 1 base, with 11 bases left between them. The length of the CDR3 is 14 residues. The CDR3 region is CASSSQRANTEAFF. The CDR3 DNA is TGTGCCAGCAGTTCCCAGCGGGCGAACACTGAAGCTTTCTTT.

CDR3 DNA sequence: TGTGCCAGCAGCTTAGTTGTCCGTGGTGAGCAGTTCTTC. Its protein product is CASSLVVRGEQFF. The V call is TRBV11-2, the J call TRBJ2-1; no reliable D call. This CDR3 spans 13 amino acids. V was pared by 1 base and J by 9 bases, with 10 bases between. CDR1 is SGHAT, CDR2 FQNNGV, per germline. Filled out from reference TRBV11-2 and TRBJ2-1, the complete variable domain reads EAGVAQSPRYKIIEKRQSVAFWCNPISGHATLYWYQQILGQGPKLLIQFQNNGVVDDSQLPKDRFSAERLKGVDSTLKIQPAKLEDSAVYLCASSLVVRGEQFFGPGTRLTVL.